This TCR beta chain was sequenced for a study of PD-1 blockade in classical Hodgkin lymphoma. Study outcomes and limitations: By C4D1, CD4+ diversity increased significantly, especially in complete responders.

About this clone: Its target is unknown.

Regarding time point: cycle 4 day 1 (C4D1), after about 6 weeks of nivolumab. Brentuximab vedotin exposure varied among the patients, all of whom had relapsed after autologous stem cell transplantation. TCRdb's copy holds only in-frame clones and misses some; the assay was immunoSEQ multiplex PCR. This table has about 50,000 clones, 90% appearing once. Here the sequenced sample was peripheral blood mononuclear cells (PBMCs), taken before the fourth cycle of nivolumab. This clonotype was obtained from a human donor with classical Hodgkin lymphoma.

The CDR3 DNA sequence: TGTGCCAGCAGTGAACAGCCTTTCAATTACAGGGGGGAGGACAAAAACATTCAGTACTTC. Protein product: CASSEQPFNYRGEDKNIQYF. The genes are TRBV6-1 and TRBJ2-4; 8 nucleotides align to TRBD1. V shed 2 bases, J shed 3 bases, and the junction held 18 bases outside the gene matches. This CDR3 has 20 amino acids. Germline V lookup: CDR1 MNHNS, CDR2 SASEGT.